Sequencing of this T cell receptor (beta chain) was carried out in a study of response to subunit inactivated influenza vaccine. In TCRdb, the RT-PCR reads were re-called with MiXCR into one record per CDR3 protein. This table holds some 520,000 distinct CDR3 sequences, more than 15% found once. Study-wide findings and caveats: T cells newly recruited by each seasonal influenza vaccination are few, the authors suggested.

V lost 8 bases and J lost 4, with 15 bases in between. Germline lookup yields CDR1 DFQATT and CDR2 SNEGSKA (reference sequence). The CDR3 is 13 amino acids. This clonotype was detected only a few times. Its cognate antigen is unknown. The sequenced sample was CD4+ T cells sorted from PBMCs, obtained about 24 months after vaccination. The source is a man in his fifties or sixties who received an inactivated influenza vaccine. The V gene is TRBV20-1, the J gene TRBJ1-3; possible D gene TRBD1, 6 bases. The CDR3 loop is CSTRGGLGNTIYF. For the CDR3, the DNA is TGCAGTACCCGAGGGGGTTTGGGAAACACCATATATTTT.